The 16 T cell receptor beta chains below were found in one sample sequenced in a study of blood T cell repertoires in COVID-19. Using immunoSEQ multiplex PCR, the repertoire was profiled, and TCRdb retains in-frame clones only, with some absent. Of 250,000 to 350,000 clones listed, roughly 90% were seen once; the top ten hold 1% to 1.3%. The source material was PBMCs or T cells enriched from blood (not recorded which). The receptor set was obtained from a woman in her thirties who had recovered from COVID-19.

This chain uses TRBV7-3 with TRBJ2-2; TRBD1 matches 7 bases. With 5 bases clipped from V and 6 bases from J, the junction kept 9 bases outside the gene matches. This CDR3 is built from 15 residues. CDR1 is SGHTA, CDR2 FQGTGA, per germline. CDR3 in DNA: TGTGCCAGCAGCCCCGACAGGGTGGGGGCCGGGGAGCTGTTTTTT. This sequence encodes CASSPDRVGAGELFF.

The CDR3 coding sequence is TGTGCCAGCAGCTATCCAGGACAGATATCCTACGAGCAGTACTTC. Translated: CASSYPGQISYEQYF. The chain combines TRBV7-9 with TRBJ2-7, with D possibly being TRBD1 (6 bases). The CDR3 totals 15 residues. Germline V gene data show CDR1 as SEHNR and CDR2 as FQNEAQ (reference sequence). V was pared by 4 bases and J by 1 base, with 14 bases between.

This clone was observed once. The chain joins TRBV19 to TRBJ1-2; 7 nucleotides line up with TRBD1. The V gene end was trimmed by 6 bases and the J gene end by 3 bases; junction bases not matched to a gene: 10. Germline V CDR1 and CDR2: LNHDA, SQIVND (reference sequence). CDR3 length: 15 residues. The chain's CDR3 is CASSHTPGTDYGYTF. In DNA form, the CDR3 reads TGTGCCAGTAGCCATACGCCCGGGACAGACTATGGCTACACCTTC.

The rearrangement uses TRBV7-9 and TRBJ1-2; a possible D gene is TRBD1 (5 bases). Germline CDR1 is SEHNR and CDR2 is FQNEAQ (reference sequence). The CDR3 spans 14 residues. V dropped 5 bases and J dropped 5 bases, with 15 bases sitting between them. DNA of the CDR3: TGTGCCAGCAGCCCTACCCTGGGACTTTATGGCTACACCTTC. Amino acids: CASSPTLGLYGYTF.

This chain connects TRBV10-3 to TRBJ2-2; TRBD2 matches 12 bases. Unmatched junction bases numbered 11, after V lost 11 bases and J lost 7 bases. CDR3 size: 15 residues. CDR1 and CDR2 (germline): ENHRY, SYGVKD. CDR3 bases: TGTGCCGTAGGACTAGCGGGATCGGAAGGCGGGGAGCTGTTTTTT. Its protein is CAVGLAGSEGGELFF.

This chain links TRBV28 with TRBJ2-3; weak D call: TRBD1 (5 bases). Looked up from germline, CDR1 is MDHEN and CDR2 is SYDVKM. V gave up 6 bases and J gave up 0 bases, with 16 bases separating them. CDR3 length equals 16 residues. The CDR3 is CASREIQTASTDTQYF. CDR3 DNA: TGTGCCAGCAGAGAAATACAGACAGCTAGCACAGATACGCAGTATTTT.

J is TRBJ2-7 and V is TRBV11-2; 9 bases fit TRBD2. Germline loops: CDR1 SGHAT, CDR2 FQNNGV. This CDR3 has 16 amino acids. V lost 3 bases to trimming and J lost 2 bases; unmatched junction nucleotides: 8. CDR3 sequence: CASSLRSGRPTYEQYF. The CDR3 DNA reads TGTGCCAGCAGCTTGAGGAGCGGGAGGCCCACCTACGAGCAGTACTTC.

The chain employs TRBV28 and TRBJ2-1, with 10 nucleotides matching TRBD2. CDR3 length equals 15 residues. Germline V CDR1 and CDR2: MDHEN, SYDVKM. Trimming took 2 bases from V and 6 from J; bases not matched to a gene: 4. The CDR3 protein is CASSLGLAGGNEQFF. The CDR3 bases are TGTGCCAGCAGTTTAGGGTTAGCGGGAGGCAATGAGCAGTTCTTC.

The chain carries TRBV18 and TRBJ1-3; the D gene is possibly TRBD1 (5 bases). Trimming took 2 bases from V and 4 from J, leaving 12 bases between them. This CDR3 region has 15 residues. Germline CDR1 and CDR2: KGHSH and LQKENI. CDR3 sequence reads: CASSPSGQFGNTIYF. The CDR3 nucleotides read TGTGCCAGCTCACCATCAGGGCAGTTCGGAAACACCATATATTTT. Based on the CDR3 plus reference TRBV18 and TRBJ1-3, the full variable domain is NAGVMQNPRHLVRRRGQEARLRCSPMKGHSHVYWYRQLPEEGLKFMVYLQKENIIDESGMPKERFSAEFPKEGPSILRIQQVVRGDSAAYFCASSPSGQFGNTIYFGEGSWLTVV.

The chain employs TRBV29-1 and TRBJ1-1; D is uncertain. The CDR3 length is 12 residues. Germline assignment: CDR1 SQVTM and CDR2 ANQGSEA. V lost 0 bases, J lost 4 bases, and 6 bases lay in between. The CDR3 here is CSVEDSGTEAFF. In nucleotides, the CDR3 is TGCAGCGTTGAAGATTCGGGCACTGAAGCTTTCTTT.

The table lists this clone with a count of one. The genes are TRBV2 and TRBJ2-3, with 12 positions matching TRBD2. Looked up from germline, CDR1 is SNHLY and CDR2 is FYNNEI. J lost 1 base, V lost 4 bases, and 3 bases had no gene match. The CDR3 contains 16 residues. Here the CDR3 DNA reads TGTGCCAGCAGTGGGACTAGCGGGGTGGGCACAGATACGCAGTATTTT. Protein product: CASSGTSGVGTDTQYF.

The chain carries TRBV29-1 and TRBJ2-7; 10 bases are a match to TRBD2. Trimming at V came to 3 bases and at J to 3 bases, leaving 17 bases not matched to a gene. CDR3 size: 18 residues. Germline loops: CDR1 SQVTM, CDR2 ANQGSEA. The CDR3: CSVEFATSGFGSFYEQYF. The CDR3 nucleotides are TGCAGCGTTGAGTTTGCGACTAGCGGGTTCGGTTCGTTCTACGAGCAGTACTTC.

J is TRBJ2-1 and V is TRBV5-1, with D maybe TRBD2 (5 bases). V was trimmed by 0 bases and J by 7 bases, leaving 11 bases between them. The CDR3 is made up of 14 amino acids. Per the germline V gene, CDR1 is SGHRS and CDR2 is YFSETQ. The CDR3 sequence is CASSLAEGGNEQFF. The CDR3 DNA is TGCGCCAGCAGCTTGGCCGAGGGTGGAAATGAGCAGTTCTTC.

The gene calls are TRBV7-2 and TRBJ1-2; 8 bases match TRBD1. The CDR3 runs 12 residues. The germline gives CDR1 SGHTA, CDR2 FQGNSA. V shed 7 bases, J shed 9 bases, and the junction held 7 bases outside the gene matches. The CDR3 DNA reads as TGTGCCAGCATCCGACAGGGGTGGAGCTACACCTTC. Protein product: CASIRQGWSYTF. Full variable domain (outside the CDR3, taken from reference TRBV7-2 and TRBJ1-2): GAGVSQSPSNKVTEKGKDVELRCDPISGHTALYWYRQSLGQGLEFLIYFQGNSAPDKSGLPSDRFSAERTGGSVSTLTIQRTQQEDSAVYLCASIRQGWSYTFGSGTRLTVV.

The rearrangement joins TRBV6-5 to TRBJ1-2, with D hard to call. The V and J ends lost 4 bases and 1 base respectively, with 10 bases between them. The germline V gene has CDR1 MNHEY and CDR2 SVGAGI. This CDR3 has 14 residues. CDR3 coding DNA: TGTGCCAGCAGTTTCACGGGATTTAACTATGGCTACACCTTC. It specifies CASSFTGFNYGYTF.

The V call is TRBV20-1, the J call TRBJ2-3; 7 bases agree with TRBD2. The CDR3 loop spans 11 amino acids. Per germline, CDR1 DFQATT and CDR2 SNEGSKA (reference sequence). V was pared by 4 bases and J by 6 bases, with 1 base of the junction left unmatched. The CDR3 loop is CSAMRGDTQYF. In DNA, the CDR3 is TGCAGTGCTATGCGGGGGGATACGCAGTATTTT.